This TCR beta chain was profiled in a study of tumor-infiltrating lymphocytes in localized non-small cell lung cancer. The wider study: Patients included smokers and never-smokers with various histologies, some sampled after neoadjuvant chemotherapy.

The germline V and J ends were trimmed by 0 bases and 4 bases, with 10 bases remaining between them. The CDR3 totals 15 residues. Per germline, CDR1 SGDLS and CDR2 YYNGEE. General observations from the study: Not all patients were TCR sequenced, owing to tissue quantity.

The data were produced by immunoSEQ multiplex PCR, yet TCRdb's version contains in-frame clones alone and is incomplete. This table holds 17,000 or so clones, more than 60% found once. As to this clone: The antigen remains unidentified.

This clonotype originated in a human donor with non-small cell lung cancer. The chain employs TRBV9 and TRBJ2-2; D gene ambiguous. Sequenced material: lung tumor tissue. CDR3 amino acids: CASSVGQEFTGELFF. The CDR3 DNA is TGTGCCAGCAGCGTAGGTCAAGAATTCACCGGGGAGCTGTTTTTT.